The 20 T cell receptor beta chains reported below all come from one sample, sequenced in a study of metastatic and nonmetastatic thyroid tumors. MiXCR was used by TCRdb to re-call the PCR reads. The table has about 17,000 clones, around a fifth seen once. None of the patients had undergone any treatment ahead of thyroid surgery. The sample comprised adjacent normal tissue. All receptors derive from a female donor with papillary thyroid cancer or a benign thyroid nodule (not recorded which). Some clones in this sample may be carry-over from other donors' samples.

This clone came up a few times. The same CDR3 can be traced to other DNA sequences in this sample. V gene TRBV11-2 combines with J gene TRBJ2-3; 7 bases line up with TRBD1. Trimming took 5 bases from V and 2 from J; bases not matched to a gene: 7. CDR1 and CDR2 from the germline V gene are SGHAT and FQNNGV. The CDR3 is 15 amino acids. The CDR3, as DNA: TGTGCCAGCAGCCCAGGACAGGCAGACACAGATACGCAGTATTTT. Protein sequence: CASSPGQADTDTQYF.

For this clone: One junction end disagrees with the germline gene, perhaps due to a read error. The V and J genes are TRBV27 and TRBJ2-7; TRBD1 agrees at 9 bases. From germline, CDR1 is MNHEY and CDR2 SMNVEV (reference sequence). This CDR3 has 14 amino acids. DNA for the CDR3: TGTTCCAGCAGTCCGACAGGGGGAGCGTACGAGAACTACTTC. It specifies CSSSPTGGAYENYF.

This clone has only a few counts. Other DNA sequences in this specimen translate into the identical CDR3. This chain connects TRBV5-1 to TRBJ1-1; D call uncertain. Germline V gives CDR1 SGHRS, CDR2 YFSETQ. This CDR3 contains 15 residues. The V end was cut by 0 bases, the J end by 1 base, with 10 bases between. The CDR3 loop reads CASSLVGVGNTEAFF. The DNA of the CDR3 is TGCGCCAGCAGCTTGGTTGGGGTGGGGAACACTGAAGCTTTCTTT.

A word on this clone: A much larger clone lies one base from this, so it may be a read error. The chain links TRBV6-1 to TRBJ2-7; D is perhaps TRBD1 or TRBD2 (5 bases each). Germline-derived CDR1 and CDR2 are MNHNS and SASEGT. The CDR3 sequence is 13 residues long. The germline V and J ends were trimmed by 1 base and 8 bases, with 12 bases remaining between them. For the CDR3, the DNA is TGTGCCAGCAGTGAAGGGGACGGTTACAAGCAGTACTTC. This translates into CASSEGDGYKQYF.

In this sample, this clone turned up a few times. This chain links TRBV24-1 with TRBJ2-5; D is uncertain. V lost 1 base and J lost 4, with 0 bases in between. The length of the CDR3 is 11 residues. The germline gives CDR1 KGHDR, CDR2 SFDVKD. The CDR3 region is CATSDLETQYF. DNA of the CDR3: TGTGCCACCAGTGATTTAGAGACCCAGTACTTC.

This clone was seen a handful of times. The chain carries TRBV12-3 or TRBV12-4 and TRBJ2-7; a possible D gene is TRBD2 (6 bases). CDR3 length: 13 residues. The V end was cut by 8 bases, the J end by 3 bases, with 14 bases between. The CDR3 here is CASGTSRNYEQYF. The CDR3 DNA is TGTGCCAGCGGGACTTCACGAAACTACGAGCAGTACTTC.

The V and J genes are TRBV7-8 and TRBJ2-1; D is ambiguous. With 1 base removed from V and 6 bases from J, the gap between germline ends came to 10 bases. The CDR3 is made up of 14 amino acids. From germline, CDR1 is SGHVS and CDR2 FQNEAQ. As DNA, the CDR3 is TGTGCCAGCAGCTTAGTTCGCGACGCCAATGAGCAGTTCTTC. It encodes CASSLVRDANEQFF.

This clone is a singleton in its sample. The V and J genes are TRBV30 and TRBJ1-4; the D gene is possibly TRBD1 (5 bases). The CDR3 spans 14 residues. V was pared by 5 bases and J by 4 bases, with 14 bases between. CDR1 and CDR2 (germline): GTSNPN, SVGIG (reference sequence). The CDR3 spells CAWGAAAHNEKLFF. CDR3 sequence (DNA): TGTGCCTGGGGGGCCGCAGCTCATAATGAAAAACTGTTTTTT.

This clone was seen a few times. The chain recombines TRBV6-1 with TRBJ1-2, with TRBD1 as a possible D gene (5 bases). V lost 5 bases, J lost 3 bases, and 13 bases lay in between. CDR3 length equals 14 residues. The germline gives CDR1 MNHNS, CDR2 SASEGT. The CDR3 is CASSFAGTYYGYTF. The DNA for the CDR3 is TGTGCCAGCAGTTTCGCCGGGACGTACTATGGCTACACCTTC.

The rearrangement uses TRBV27 and TRBJ2-7; 7 bases map to TRBD1. Per the germline V gene, CDR1 is MNHEY and CDR2 is SMNVEV (reference sequence). The CDR3 is made up of 13 amino acids. With V trimmed by 6 bases and J by 2 bases, 4 bases remained unmatched. Here the CDR3 reads CASSGTEPYEQYF. In DNA, the CDR3 is TGTGCCAGCAGCGGGACAGAGCCCTACGAGCAGTACTTC.

A remark on this clone: One base away lies a much larger clone, so this may be a sequencing read error. This sample also contains other DNA sequences that code for the same CDR3. This chain uses TRBV7-8 with TRBJ2-7; 10 nucleotides match TRBD1. Germline CDR1 and CDR2: SGHVS and FQNEAQ. The CDR3 runs to 14 residues. V lost 0 bases, J lost 6 bases, and 2 bases stayed unmatched. This CDR3 reads CASSLAWDRGEQYF. The CDR3 coding sequence is TGTGCCAGCAGCTTAGCTTGGGACAGGGGCGAGCAGTACTTC. Full variable domain (rest looked up from reference TRBV7-8 and TRBJ2-7): GAGVSQSPRYKVAKRGQDVALRCDPISGHVSLFWYQQALGQGPEFLTYFQNEAQLDKSGLPSDRFFAERPEGSVSTLKIQRTQQEDSAVYLCASSLAWDRGEQYFGPGTRLTVT.

The CDR3 DNA is TGTGCCAGCAGAGCTGCTGGGGAGCTGTTTTTT. It specifies CASRAAGELFF. V gene TRBV2 combines with J gene TRBJ2-2; D gene unclear. This CDR3 region has 11 residues. The ends were cut back, 6 bases at V and 8 bases at J, with 7 bases in the middle. The germline V gene has CDR1 SNHLY and CDR2 FYNNEI.

The chain recombines TRBV6-1 with TRBJ1-2; 9 nucleotides agree with TRBD1. V lost 6 bases and J lost 4; bases outside the gene matches: 12. CDR3 length equals 16 residues. Looked up from germline, CDR1 is MNHNS and CDR2 is SASEGT. The CDR3 region is CASSRRQGELSYGYTF. The CDR3 coding sequence is TGTGCCAGCAGCCGCAGACAGGGGGAACTCTCCTATGGCTACACCTTC.

This clone was counted a few times. This chain connects TRBV6-1 to TRBJ1-6, with D possibly matching TRBD1 (5 bases). Germline V gives CDR1 MNHNS, CDR2 SASEGT. The CDR3 totals 17 residues. Trimming pared 6 bases from V and 5 bases from J, leaving 20 bases between. The CDR3: CASSSRRTLTDNSPLHF. CDR3 coding DNA: TGTGCCAGCAGCTCCCGGAGGACACTTACTGATAATTCACCCCTCCACTTT.

The CDR3 region has the DNA TGTGCCACCCTACAGGGGGCAGATGGGGATACGCAGTATTTT. Its translation: CATLQGADGDTQYF. This chain connects TRBV19 to TRBJ2-3; TRBD1 matches 9 bases. CDR3 length: 14 residues. The germline V gene has CDR1 LNHDA and CDR2 SQIVND (reference sequence). After removal of 10 bases from V and 6 bases from J, the junction contained 11 bases not matched to a gene.

As for this clone: A junction boundary mismatches the germline segment, possibly from a read error. V gene TRBV6-5 combines with J gene TRBJ2-2; 11 nucleotides agree with TRBD2. The CDR3 is 18 residues long. Germline V gene sequence: CDR1 MNHEY, CDR2 SVGAGI. CDR3 in DNA: TGTGCCAACAGTTACCCTACCTTAGCGGGGGGGCGGACCGGGGAGCTGTTTTTT. Its translation: CANSYPTLAGGRTGELFF.

V gene TRBV7-9 combines with J gene TRBJ2-1; D call uncertain. Trimming removed 0 bases from V and 9 bases from J, with 3 bases in between. This CDR3 has 11 residues. The germline CDR1 and CDR2 sequences are SEHNR and FQNEAQ (reference sequence). The CDR3 region has the DNA TGTGCCAGCAGCTTAGCTACTGAGCAGTTCTTC. This sequence encodes CASSLATEQFF.

This clone was seen more than once but under ten times. The CDR3 region is CASSGLRISGANVLTF. The CDR3 DNA follows: TGTGCCAGTAGTGGACTTCGAATCTCTGGGGCCAACGTCCTGACTTTC. V is TRBV19 and J is TRBJ2-6; D perhaps matches TRBD2 (5 bases). Trimming cost V 5 bases and J 0 bases, with 11 bases left between them. The CDR3 runs 16 residues. The germline V gene has CDR1 LNHDA and CDR2 SQIVND (reference sequence).

This clone was seen a handful of times. V usage is TRBV19 and J usage is TRBJ1-5; D not resolved. CDR3 length equals 13 residues. The germline CDR1 and CDR2 sequences are LNHDA and SQIVND (reference sequence). Trimming took 3 bases from V and 5 from J, leaving 8 bases between them. CDR3 sequence (DNA): TGTGCCAGTAGTATGGGGAGGGATCAGCCCCAGCATTTT. Encoded protein: CASSMGRDQPQHF. Drawing the rest from reference TRBV19 and TRBJ1-5, the complete variable domain is DGGITQSPKYLFRKEGQNVTLSCEQNLNHDAMYWYRQDPGQGLRLIYYSQIVNDFQKGDIAEGYSVSREKKESFPLTVTSAQKNPTAFYLCASSMGRDQPQHFGDGTRLSIL.

The genes are TRBV9 and TRBJ2-1; TRBD2 matches 7 bases. V gave up 0 bases and J gave up 12 bases; unmatched junction bases: 12. There are 15 residues in the CDR3. Germline loops: CDR1 SGDLS, CDR2 YYNGEE. In nucleotides, the CDR3 is TGTGCCAGCAGCGTAGGAGGGACTAAGCAAGTGGGGCAGTTCTTC. Residues: CASSVGGTKQVGQFF.